The table lists the clone carrying this TCR beta chain with a few counts. The antigen is not known. This CDR3 spans 16 amino acids. V was pared by 4 bases and J by 5 bases, with 11 bases of the junction left unmatched. Germline values: CDR1 SGHNT, CDR2 YYREEE (reference sequence). This sample is part of a study of cytomegalovirus exposure and HLA in healthy donors. Study context: HLA-typed donors contributed around 82 million unique TCRs, which were held in an early data release. Caucasian-associated ancestry cluster membership applied to approximately 80% of a few hundred genotyped donors.

This PCR relied on a set of 60 Vbeta primers and 13 Jbeta primers. The method was immunoSEQ multiplex PCR; TCRdb's version includes in-frame clones alone and lacks a portion of them. Of about 160,000 clones in the sample, less than 90% were seen once. Study-level results: Later work showed greater clonal expansion in HLA-associated TCR beta chains than in equally common others.

Sequencing was done on a sample of PBMCs. The clonotype originates from a male donor in good health and CMV-seropositive. The J gene is TRBJ2-7, the V gene TRBV5-4; 11 bases align to TRBD1. Here the CDR3 reads CASSQSGTGGLHEQYF. Here the CDR3 DNA reads TGTGCCAGCAGCCAATCCGGGACAGGGGGTCTCCACGAGCAGTACTTC.